This record covers a single T cell receptor (beta chain). This sample was taken from a study of cytotoxic CD8 clonotypes in ibrutinib-treated CLL. Profiled with immunoSEQ multiplex PCR; TCRdb holds only in-frame clones, not every one. The sample carries about 200,000 clones, 72% recorded once. The length of the CDR3 is 17 residues. V lost 1 base, J lost 4 bases, and 6 bases stayed unmatched. Looked up from germline, CDR1 is MNHEY and CDR2 is SMNVEV (reference sequence). Cryopreserved PBMCs supplied approximately 2 micrograms of genomic DNA for TCR beta libraries. The sequences come from PBMCs, collected after 24 months of ibrutinib treatment. The V and J genes are TRBV27 and TRBJ2-3, with 12 bases that match TRBD2. This TCR was sampled from a human donor with chronic lymphocytic leukemia. As DNA, the CDR3 is TGTGCCAGCAGTTTATGGGGGACTAGCGGGTATGCAGATACGCAGTATTTT. Translation: CASSLWGTSGYADTQYF.